Listed below are T cell receptor beta chains from one sample, sequenced in a study of blood T cell repertoires in COVID-19. Profiled with immunoSEQ multiplex PCR; TCRdb holds only in-frame clones, not every one. The profile shows some 31,000 clones, 70% to 90% of them singletons. The sequenced sample was peripheral blood. The receptor source for this set is a man aged 70-80 years with active COVID-19. The conserved cysteine and the conserved F or W are not part of the CDR3 here. Each record gives: clone size, J gene, V gene, CDR3 protein. The listing skips clone size in some rows; elsewhere it reads once, few, many or a size class.

>once|TRBJ2-2|TRBV7-2
ASSLADRDTGELF
>-|TRBJ1-1|TRBV30
AWSIGQGRDTEAF
>-|TRBJ1-2|TRBV19
ASSQGSRAYGYT
>-|TRBJ2-3|TRBV7-9
ASSMGRTSGSSDTQY
>-|TRBJ2-1|TRBV6-5
ASNYGTSRQDEQF
>once|TRBJ1-6|TRBV6-5
ASRRDRGGSPLH
>-|TRBJ1-6|TRBV5-4
ASSLAGTRGNSPLH
>-|TRBJ1-2|TRBV27
ASSLRGQDHYGYT
>once|TRBJ1-1|TRBV12-3/TRBV12-4
ASSHGPEAF
>-|TRBJ2-3|TRBV3-1/TRBV3-2
ASSSLAGGTSTDTQY
>-|TRBJ2-1|TRBV19
ATNRGMEGPYNEQF
>-|TRBJ2-5|TRBV4-2
ASSQDPAGSQETQY
>-|TRBJ2-2|TRBV2
ASSAGGAGTGELF
>-|TRBJ1-2|TRBV4-1
ASSQERVVGYT
>-|TRBJ2-3|TRBV30
AWSMGTRRTDTQY
>-|TRBJ2-3|TRBV11-3
ASSLPGEDTQY
>-|TRBJ1-1|TRBV24-1
ATRRGGTDSEAF
>-|TRBJ1-2|TRBV19
ASTDRGNYGYT
>-|TRBJ1-2|TRBV2
ASMIDSNFGYT
>-|TRBJ2-7|TRBV13
ASSPATAQISYEQY
>-|TRBJ2-2|TRBV7-2
ASSSRDRGFTGELF
>-|TRBJ1-5|TRBV10-3
AISEQGNQPQH
>few|TRBJ2-7|TRBV27
ASSRRQGAGEQY
>few|TRBJ1-2|TRBV3-1/TRBV3-2
ASSPSQTGGYT
>-|TRBJ2-3|TRBV28
ASSVSGTGKTDTQY
>-|TRBJ1-5|TRBV28
ATRTGNQPQH
>-|TRBJ2-2|TRBV6-5
ASGETGELF
>-|TRBJ2-2|TRBV7-7
ASSLASGSGTGELF
>-|TRBJ2-3|TRBV2
ASRGTSGNTQY
>-|TRBJ2-7|TRBV11-3
ASSPIRAGGSYEQY
>-|TRBJ2-2|TRBV10-2
ASSEQGNTGELF
>-|TRBJ2-1|TRBV9
ASSVDVGLASFQRYNEQF
>once|TRBJ1-4|TRBV19
ASKTRGGEKLF
>-|TRBJ2-3|TRBV7-8
ASSLWRLAGDTQY
>once|TRBJ2-2|TRBV19
ASSIEANTGELF